The rows below give T cell receptor beta chains drawn from one sample of a study of blood T cell repertoires in COVID-19. Using immunoSEQ multiplex PCR, the repertoire was profiled, and TCRdb retains in-frame clones only, with some absent. The data show approximately 46,000 clones, roughly 84% seen once. Specimen: peripheral blood. The receptors derive from a human donor in a cohort sampled during active COVID-19. CDR3s include the opening cysteine and the closing phenylalanine or tryptophan. The order of the fields is clone size, D gene, J gene, V gene, CDR3 protein, CDR3 DNA. D genes are given only for firm matches. The listing skips clone size in some rows; elsewhere it reads once, few, many or a size class.

size: NA
D: NA
J: TRBJ1-6
V: TRBV3-1/TRBV3-2
CDR3: CASSQEAGPASPLHF
DNA: TGTGCCAGCAGCCAAGAGGCAGGGCCGGCTTCACCCCTCCACTTT

size: NA
D: TRBD2
J: TRBJ2-5
V: TRBV14
CDR3: CASSQRASGGRRAETQYF
DNA: TGTGCCAGCAGCCAACGGGCTAGCGGGGGTAGGCGCGCAGAGACCCAGTACTTC

size: NA
D: NA
J: TRBJ1-3
V: TRBV15
CDR3: CATSRDGGTIGPGNTIYF
DNA: TGTGCCACCAGCAGAGATGGGGGGACTATCGGGCCTGGAAACACCATATATTTT

size: NA
D: TRBD1
J: TRBJ2-1
V: TRBV6-5
CDR3: CASSFRGTGGYNEQFF
DNA: TGTGCCAGCAGTTTTCGGGGGACAGGGGGTTACAATGAGCAGTTCTTC

size: NA
D: NA
J: TRBJ2-7
V: TRBV7-5
CDR3: CVRSVPRGGGLRDCEQYF
DNA: TGTGTCAGAAGCGTACCCAGGGGTGGAGGTCTTCGAGATTGCGAGCAGTACTTC

size: NA
D: TRBD1
J: TRBJ1-1
V: TRBV23-1
CDR3: CASSQSPLDREDTEAFF
DNA: TGCGCCAGCAGTCAATCCCCGTTGGACAGGGAGGACACTGAAGCTTTCTTT

size: NA
D: TRBD2
J: TRBJ2-5
V: TRBV7-8
CDR3: CASSALGLAGGETQYF
DNA: TGTGCCAGCAGCGCCCTGGGACTAGCGGGCGGAGAGACCCAGTACTTC

size: few
D: NA
J: TRBJ2-2
V: TRBV7-7
CDR3: CASSPTQVPNTGELFF
DNA: TGTGCTAGCAGCCCAACGCAGGTCCCGAACACCGGGGAGCTGTTTTTT

size: NA
D: NA
J: TRBJ2-4
V: TRBV7-3
CDR3: CASSEDREGNIQYF
DNA: TGTGCCAGCAGCGAGGACAGGGAGGGTAACATTCAGTACTTC

size: few
D: NA
J: TRBJ1-1
V: TRBV29-1
CDR3: CSVVSPGGVTEAFF
DNA: TGCAGCGTTGTTAGCCCCGGGGGGGTCACTGAAGCTTTCTTT

size: few
D: NA
J: TRBJ2-5
V: TRBV12-3/TRBV12-4
CDR3: CASSAYSEGTQYF
DNA: TGTGCCAGCAGTGCATACAGCGAGGGGACCCAGTACTTC

size: NA
D: NA
J: TRBJ2-5
V: TRBV10-3
CDR3: CAIGPPTQETQYF
DNA: TGTGCCATCGGCCCACCCACCCAAGAGACCCAGTACTTC

size: NA
D: NA
J: TRBJ2-7
V: TRBV7-2
CDR3: CASSLPSSYEQYF
DNA: TGTGCCAGCAGCTTACCCAGCTCCTACGAGCAGTACTTC

size: NA
D: TRBD2
J: TRBJ2-2
V: TRBV19
CDR3: CASSIGLAGATGELFF
DNA: TGTGCCAGTAGTATCGGACTAGCTGGTGCCACCGGGGAGCTGTTTTTT

size: NA
D: NA
J: TRBJ2-7
V: TRBV4-3
CDR3: CASSQDFGTESYEQYF
DNA: TGCGCCAGCAGCCAAGATTTTGGGACTGAGTCCTACGAGCAGTACTTC

size: NA
D: TRBD1
J: TRBJ1-2
V: TRBV6-5
CDR3: CATRPGQGFTNGYTF
DNA: TGTGCCACCCGTCCGGGACAGGGGTTTACCAATGGCTACACCTTC

size: NA
D: NA
J: TRBJ1-4
V: TRBV6-2/TRBV6-3
CDR3: CASSQTTGGNEKLFF
DNA: TGTGCCAGCAGTCAAACGACAGGCGGTAATGAAAAACTGTTTTTT

size: few
D: NA
J: TRBJ2-4
V: TRBV7-9
CDR3: CASSLRHIQYF
DNA: TGTGCCAGCAGCCTGAGGCACATTCAGTACTTC

size: NA
D: NA
J: TRBJ1-2
V: TRBV4-3
CDR3: CASSQRNDRYYGYTF
DNA: TGCGCCAGCAGCCAAAGGAACGACAGATACTATGGCTACACCTTC

size: NA
D: TRBD1
J: TRBJ2-5
V: TRBV7-8
CDR3: CASSRDRSQETQYF
DNA: TGTGCCAGCAGCCGGGACAGGAGTCAAGAGACCCAGTACTTC

size: NA
D: NA
J: TRBJ2-7
V: TRBV25-1
CDR3: CASSDGANSYEQYF
DNA: TGTGCCAGCAGTGATGGGGCCAATTCCTACGAGCAGTACTTC

size: NA
D: NA
J: TRBJ2-5
V: TRBV19
CDR3: CASSAAETQYF
DNA: TGTGCCAGTAGCGCCGCGGAGACCCAGTACTTC

size: few
D: TRBD2
J: TRBJ2-2
V: TRBV24-1
CDR3: CATRSSGGTGELFF
DNA: TGTGCCACCAGGTCTAGCGGGGGGACCGGGGAGCTGTTTTTT

size: NA
D: TRBD1
J: TRBJ2-5
V: TRBV5-1
CDR3: CASSLQTGEGETQYF
DNA: TGCGCCAGCAGCTTACAAACAGGGGAAGGAGAGACCCAGTACTTC

size: few
D: NA
J: TRBJ1-6
V: TRBV18
CDR3: CASSTAGGNSPLHF
DNA: TGTGCCAGCTCAACGGCAGGAGGAAATTCACCCCTCCACTTT

size: NA
D: TRBD1
J: TRBJ2-5
V: TRBV7-9
CDR3: CASSLGDRGLQETQYF
DNA: TGTGCCAGCAGCTTAGGGGACAGGGGGCTACAAGAGACCCAGTACTTC

size: medium-sized
D: NA
J: TRBJ2-7
V: TRBV28
CDR3: CASGRDGPYEQYF
DNA: TGTGCCAGCGGGCGGGACGGACCATACGAGCAGTACTTC

size: NA
D: TRBD1
J: TRBJ2-1
V: TRBV27
CDR3: CASSPPDRVRYNEQFF
DNA: TGTGCCAGCAGTCCACCAGACAGGGTCCGCTACAATGAGCAGTTCTTC

size: once
D: NA
J: TRBJ2-3
V: TRBV6-5
CDR3: CASSNLLGGLDTQYF
DNA: TGTGCCAGCAGCAATTTATTGGGGGGTCTGGATACGCAGTATTTT

size: NA
D: TRBD1
J: TRBJ1-5
V: TRBV18
CDR3: CASSPGQGMGQPQHF
DNA: TGTGCCAGCTCACCGGGACAGGGGATGGGTCAGCCCCAGCATTTT

size: NA
D: TRBD1
J: TRBJ2-3
V: TRBV7-9
CDR3: CASSFQGVPTDTQYF
DNA: TGTGCCAGCAGCTTCCAGGGGGTTCCCACAGATACGCAGTATTTT

size: NA
D: NA
J: TRBJ2-1
V: TRBV10-3
CDR3: CAISPNSNEQFF
DNA: TGTGCCATCAGTCCAAACAGCAATGAGCAGTTCTTC

size: NA
D: TRBD1
J: TRBJ2-7
V: TRBV5-6
CDR3: CASSPGQGRYEQYF
DNA: TGTGCCAGCAGCCCGGGACAGGGGAGATACGAGCAGTACTTC